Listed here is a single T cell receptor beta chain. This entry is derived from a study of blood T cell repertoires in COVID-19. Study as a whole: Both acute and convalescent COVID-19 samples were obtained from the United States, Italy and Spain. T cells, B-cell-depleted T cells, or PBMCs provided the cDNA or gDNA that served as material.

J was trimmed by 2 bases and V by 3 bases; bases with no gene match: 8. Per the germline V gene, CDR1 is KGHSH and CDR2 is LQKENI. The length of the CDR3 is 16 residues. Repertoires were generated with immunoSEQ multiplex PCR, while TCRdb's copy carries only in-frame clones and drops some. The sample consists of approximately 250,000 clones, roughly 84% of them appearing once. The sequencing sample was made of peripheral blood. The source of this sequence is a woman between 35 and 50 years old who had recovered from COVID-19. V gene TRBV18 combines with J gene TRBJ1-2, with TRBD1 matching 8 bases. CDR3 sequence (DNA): TGTGCCAGCTCACCCCCCTCGCAGGGGGCCAACTATGGCTACACCTTC. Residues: CASSPPSQGANYGYTF.